Here is one T cell receptor beta chain with its context. Its antigen is not identified. TCRdb's copy holds only in-frame clones and misses some; the assay was immunoSEQ multiplex PCR. The sample shows 100,000 or so clones, about nine tenths of them seen only once. This sample was included in a study of PD-1 blockade in classical Hodgkin lymphoma. As to time point: cycle 4 day 1 (C4D1), after around six weeks of nivolumab. Every patient experienced relapse after autologous stem cell transplantation, and brentuximab vedotin exposure varied. General observations from the study: What caused the repertoire differences, perhaps disease activity or prior therapy, remains undefined. Reports described newly diagnosed patients as having lower baseline TCR diversity than healthy donors. It was CD4+ TCR diversity, not CD8+, that rose significantly by C4D1. Whoever responded completely had baseline diversity much like that seen in newly diagnosed patients.

The CDR3 extends over 15 amino acids. Germline V gene lookup returns CDR1 SGHTA and CDR2 FQGNSA. The V gene lost 4 bases and the J gene lost 1 base, with 11 bases spanning the gap. This TCR was recovered from a human donor with classical Hodgkin lymphoma. The chain is built from TRBV7-2 and TRBJ1-5, with a possible D match to TRBD1 (6 bases). Source: peripheral blood mononuclear cells (PBMCs), taken before the fourth cycle of nivolumab. CDR3 sequence (DNA): TGTGCCAGCAGCTCGGGGGGGCCGAGCAATCAGCCCCAGCATTTT. This encodes CASSSGGPSNQPQHF.